This TCR beta chain was sequenced during a study of Ad26.COV2.S vaccination and SARS-CoV-2 variants. Study-level points and caveats: It is possible that the TCR breadth and depth analyses underestimated the total T cell responses. Vaccine recipients surpassed placebo recipients in spike-specific TCR breadth.

The CDR3 totals 13 residues. Trimming pared 5 bases from V and 3 bases from J, leaving 10 bases between. On this clone: What it binds is not known.

Regarding treatment: roughly 20 received Ad26.COV2.S at low or high dose, single or two shots; 5 received placebo; per-sample allocation not given. Samples analyzed were those drawn on day 63 after the first vaccine or placebo injection. It was Wuhan-strain SARS-CoV-2 spike that the Ad26 vaccine vector expressed. Some clones are missing from TCRdb's copy, which holds only in-frame ones; the method was immunoSEQ multiplex PCR. This table has about 440,000 clones, around 91% appearing once. The TCR comes from a person between 18 and 65 years old who received the Ad26.COV2.S COVID-19 vaccine or a placebo. This material consisted of peripheral blood, taken in a trial of Ad26.COV2.S vaccine versus placebo. The V and J genes are TRBV12-3 or TRBV12-4 and TRBJ1-1, with D perhaps TRBD1 (6 bases). CDR3: CASSGGRDTEAFF. The CDR3 DNA follows: TGTGCCAGCAGTGGGGGGCGCGACACTGAAGCTTTCTTT.